This T cell receptor beta chain was retrieved from a study of CD8 T cells in Susac syndrome. The RNA, roughly 0.5 to 1 ug, was put through reverse transcription using random hexamers. The TCR beta CDR3 was amplified by immunoSEQ multiplex PCR across 54 Vbeta, 13 Jbeta. MiXCR was run by TCRdb on the immunoSEQ multiplex PCR reads, yielding one entry per CDR3 protein. This table has under 55,000 distinct CDR3 sequences, about 92% appearing once. Sequencing of TCR beta was performed on blood CD8+ T cells and on blood CD4+ T cells. The sequenced sample was CD8+ T cells from PBMCs. The sequence was collected from a human donor with multiple sclerosis.

The CDR3 is CASTRDGANYGYTF. For the CDR3, the DNA is TGTGCCAGCACCCGGGACGGAGCTAACTATGGCTACACCTTC. The chain links TRBV7-9 to TRBJ1-2, with a possible D match to TRBD1 (5 bases). Trimming left V 7 bases short and J 0 bases short, with 12 bases between. The CDR3 consists of 14 residues. Germline lookup yields CDR1 SEHNR and CDR2 FQNEAQ (reference sequence).